This is a list of T cell receptor beta chains from one sample in a study of blood T cell repertoires in COVID-19. The data were produced by immunoSEQ multiplex PCR, yet TCRdb's version contains in-frame clones alone and is incomplete. This repertoire shows 150,000 or so clones, around 89% found once; its top ten account for approximately 4.3%. The material sequenced was peripheral blood. The source of these receptors is a man in his fifties or sixties with COVID-19, enrolled during active disease. CDR3s leave out the opening cysteine and the closing phenylalanine or tryptophan.

V gene	J gene	CDR3 protein
TRBV6-6	TRBJ1-6	ASSDRVQNSPLH
TRBV5-4	TRBJ2-2	ASSSLQGDLSGELF
TRBV7-8	TRBJ1-5	ASSLVAVRAAASNQPQH
TRBV12-5	TRBJ1-1	ASGSALNTEAF
TRBV10-3	TRBJ1-4	AISANEKLF
TRBV9	TRBJ2-4	ASSVDQGAKNIQY
TRBV12-5	TRBJ1-5	ASGFVQGARQPQH
TRBV10-1	TRBJ2-5	ASSEYRDQETQY
TRBV16	TRBJ1-1	ASSLEQGMIEAF
TRBV2	TRBJ2-1	ASSLGFAVREQF
TRBV12-3/TRBV12-4	TRBJ1-3	ASSRDTGNTIY
TRBV5-1	TRBJ1-4	ASSPSPATNEKLF
TRBV7-2	TRBJ2-2	ASSPRLGSPAGELF
TRBV5-1	TRBJ1-1	ASSLAETEAF
TRBV27	TRBJ1-5	ASSPNRGRGSNQPQH
TRBV3-1/TRBV3-2	TRBJ2-1	ASSPRQGEQF
TRBV27	TRBJ1-5	ASSLSLRQGAKMQPQH
TRBV6-2/TRBV6-3	TRBJ1-2	ASSKPTYGYT
TRBV24-1	TRBJ1-1	ATSDTGPTEAF
TRBV18	TRBJ2-2	APKGETGFTGELF
TRBV7-2	TRBJ1-2	ASSFFDPGTGDGYT
TRBV7-2	TRBJ1-2	ASSSSGAGYGYT
TRBV9	TRBJ2-7	ASSVATTPSYEQY